This T cell receptor beta chain emerged from a study of blood T cells in healthy people across ages. This clonotype has a handful of counts. Primers used in a second PCR of roughly 7 to 11 cycles were a sample-barcoded 5' primer and a J-beta primer mix. From the 5' RACE reads, TCRdb called clonotypes with MiXCR, one entry per CDR3 protein. The table has roughly 800,000 distinct CDR3 sequences, roughly 24% seen once. CDR1 SGHTA and CDR2 FQGTGA come from the germline V gene. The CDR3 spans 12 residues. After removal of 8 bases from V and 5 bases from J, the junction contained 2 bases not matched to a gene. These data are also associated with another study on T cells of mothers and their children. From that study: Whatever RNA was extracted went entirely into cDNA synthesis, at about 1.6 ug per 15 ul.

The J gene is TRBJ2-2, the V gene TRBV7-3, with TRBD2 matching over 7 bases. The TCR was taken from a boy aged 10-17 years in good health. The sample taken for sequencing was blood. DNA for the CDR3: TGTGCCAGCTCGGGACTAACCGGGGAGCTGTTTTTT. Translation gives CASSGLTGELFF.